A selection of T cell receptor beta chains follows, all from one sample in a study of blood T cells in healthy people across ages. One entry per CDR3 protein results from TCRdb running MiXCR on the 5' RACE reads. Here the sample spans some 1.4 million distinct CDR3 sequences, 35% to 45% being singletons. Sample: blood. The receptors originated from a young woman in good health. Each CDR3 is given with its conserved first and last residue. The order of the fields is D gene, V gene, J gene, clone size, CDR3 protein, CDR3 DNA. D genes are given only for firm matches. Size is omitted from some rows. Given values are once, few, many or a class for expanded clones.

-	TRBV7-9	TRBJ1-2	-	CASSYGTNCGYTF	TGTGCCAGCAGCTACGGGACAAACTGTGGCTACACCTTC
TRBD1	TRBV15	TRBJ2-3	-	CATSRDIRGLGTDTQYF	TGTGCCACCAGCAGAGATATTAGGGGGCTTGGCACAGATACGCAGTATTTT
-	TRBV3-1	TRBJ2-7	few	CASSLFSSASYEQYF	TGTGCCAGCAGCCTATTCAGCAGCGCATCCTACGAGCAGTACTTC
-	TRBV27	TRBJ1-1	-	CASRATGMNTEAFF	TGTGCCAGCAGAGCGACAGGCATGAACACTGAAGCTTTCTTT
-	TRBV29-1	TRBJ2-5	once	CSVQTGDTYGQYF	TGCAGCGTCCAGACAGGCGACACCTACGGGCAGTACTTC
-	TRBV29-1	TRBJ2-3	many	CSVEERWGDTQYF	TGCAGCGTTGAAGAACGGTGGGGGGATACGCAGTATTTT
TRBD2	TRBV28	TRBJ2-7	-	CTSSGGAYEQYF	TGTACCAGCAGCGGGGGGGCCTACGAGCAGTACTTC
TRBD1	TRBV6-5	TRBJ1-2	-	CASSYGSGTVYGYTF	TGTGCCAGCAGTTACGGCTCCGGGACAGTCTATGGCTACACCTTC
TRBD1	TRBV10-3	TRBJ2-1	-	CAASDRGAINVQFF	TGTGCCGCTTCCGACAGGGGGGCAATCAATGTGCAGTTCTTC
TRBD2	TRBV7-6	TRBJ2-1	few	CASSTPGAGNNEQFF	TGTGCCAGCAGCACTCCCGGAGCGGGGAACAATGAGCAGTTCTTC
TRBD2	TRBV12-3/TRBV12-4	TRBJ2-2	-	CASSSGLAIGELFF	TGTGCCAGCAGCTCGGGACTAGCGATAGGGGAGCTGTTTTTT
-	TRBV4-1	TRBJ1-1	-	CASSQATGRNTEAFF	TGCGCCAGCAGCCAAGCGACGGGCCGGAACACTGAAGCTTTCTTT
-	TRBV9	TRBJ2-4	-	CASSGERLPEGNIQYF	TGTGCCAGCAGCGGTGAAAGGCTGCCGGAGGGGAACATTCAGTACTTC
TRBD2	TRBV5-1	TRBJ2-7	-	CASSPSGYSYNEQYF	TGCGCCAGCAGCCCTAGCGGGTACTCCTACAATGAGCAGTACTTC
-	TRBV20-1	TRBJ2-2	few	CSATGVANTGELFF	TGCAGTGCCACGGGAGTCGCGAACACCGGGGAGCTGTTTTTT
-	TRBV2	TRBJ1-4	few	CASSSTGREKLFF	TGTGCCAGCAGTTCAACTGGGAGGGAAAAACTGTTTTTT
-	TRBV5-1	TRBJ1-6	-	CASSFLNDRSSPLHF	TGCGCCAGCAGCTTCTTAAACGACAGGTCATCACCCCTCCACTTT
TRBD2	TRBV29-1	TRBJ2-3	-	CSVEGGTSGGAQDTQYF	TGCAGCGTTGAAGGGGGGACTAGCGGGGGGGCGCAGGATACGCAGTATTTT
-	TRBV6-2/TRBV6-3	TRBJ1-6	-	CASSYWTRDLVWTGVNSPLHF	TGTGCCAGCAGTTACTGGACCCGGGACCTCGTATGGACGGGGGTTAATTCACCCCTCCACTTT
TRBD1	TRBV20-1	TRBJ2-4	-	CSARAPGGDRGRAKNIQYF	TGCAGTGCTAGAGCCCCGGGGGGGGACAGGGGTCGTGCCAAAAACATTCAGTACTTC
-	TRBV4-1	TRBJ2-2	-	CASSPLKAGISAGELFF	TGCGCCAGCAGCCCACTTAAGGCAGGGATAAGCGCCGGGGAGCTGTTTTTT
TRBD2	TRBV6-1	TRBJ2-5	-	CASHKRSSGRALGETQYF	TGTGCCAGCCACAAGCGGTCTAGCGGGAGGGCCCTTGGGGAGACCCAGTACTTC
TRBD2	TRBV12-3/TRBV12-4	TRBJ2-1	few	CASSLPGGHEQFF	TGTGCCAGCAGTTTACCGGGAGGGCATGAGCAGTTCTTC
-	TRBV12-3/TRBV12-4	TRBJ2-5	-	CASSLGVYQETQYF	TGTGCCAGCAGTTTGGGCGTCTACCAAGAGACCCAGTACTTC
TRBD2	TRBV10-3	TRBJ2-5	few	CAAKTSGAEETQYF	TGTGCCGCCAAGACTAGCGGGGCGGAAGAGACCCAGTACTTC
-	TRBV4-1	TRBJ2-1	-	CASSQEPPQGINNEQFF	TGCGCCAGCAGCCAAGAGCCCCCGCAGGGCATTAACAATGAGCAGTTCTTC
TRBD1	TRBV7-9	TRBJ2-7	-	CASSPNSGQGAYEQYF	TGTGCCAGCAGTCCGAATTCGGGACAGGGGGCCTACGAGCAGTACTTC
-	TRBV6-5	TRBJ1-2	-	CASRTYGGYTF	TGTGCCAGCAGAACGTACGGAGGCTACACCTTC
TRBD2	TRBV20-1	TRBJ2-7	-	CSATHSGRAFEDEQYF	TGCAGTGCTACCCATAGCGGGAGGGCCTTTGAGGATGAGCAGTACTTC
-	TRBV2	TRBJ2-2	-	CASSELGGNTGELFF	TGTGCCAGCAGTGAACTGGGCGGGAACACCGGGGAGCTGTTTTTT
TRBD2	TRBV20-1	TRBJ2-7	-	CMTSGNYEQYF	TGCATGACTAGCGGGAATTACGAGCAGTACTTC
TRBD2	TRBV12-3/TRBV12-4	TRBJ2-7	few	CASSLASGGSSSYEQYF	TGTGCCAGCAGTTTGGCTAGCGGGGGGTCAAGCTCCTACGAGCAGTACTTC
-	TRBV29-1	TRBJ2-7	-	CSVENRDNSYEQYF	TGCAGCGTTGAAAACCGGGACAACTCCTACGAGCAGTACTTC
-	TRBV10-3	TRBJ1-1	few	CAIRSPQNTEAFF	TGTGCCATCAGGTCCCCCCAGAACACTGAAGCTTTCTTT
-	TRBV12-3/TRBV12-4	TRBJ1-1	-	CASIGSRPEAFF	TGTGCCAGCATTGGAAGTCGGCCTGAAGCTTTCTTT
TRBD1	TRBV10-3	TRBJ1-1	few	CAITPDRRSEAFF	TGTGCCATCACTCCGGACAGGAGAAGTGAAGCTTTCTTT
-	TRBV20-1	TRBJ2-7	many	CSASPTSSSYEQYF	TGCAGTGCTAGTCCAACTAGCTCGTCCTACGAGCAGTACTTC
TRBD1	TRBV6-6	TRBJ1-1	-	CASRDVPGQGSATEAFF	TGTGCCAGCAGAGACGTCCCGGGACAGGGTTCGGCCACTGAAGCTTTCTTT
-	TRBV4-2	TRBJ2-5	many	CASSQDVETSGETQYF	TGTGCCAGCAGCCAAGATGTTGAGACTAGTGGTGAGACCCAGTACTTC
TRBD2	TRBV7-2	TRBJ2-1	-	CASSSGGSQNEQFF	TGTGCCAGCAGCTCCGGGGGGTCCCAAAATGAGCAGTTCTTC
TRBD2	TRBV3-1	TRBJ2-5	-	CASSQGTRITYNEQYF	TGTGCCAGCAGCCAGGGGACTAGGATCACCTACAATGAGCAGTACTTC
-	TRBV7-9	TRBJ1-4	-	CASSLEQVDEKLFF	TGTGCCAGCAGCTTAGAACAGGTGGATGAAAAACTGTTTTTT
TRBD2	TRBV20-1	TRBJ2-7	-	CSAGGPGLASEQYF	TGCAGTGCTGGGGGTCCGGGACTAGCGTCCGAGCAGTACTTC
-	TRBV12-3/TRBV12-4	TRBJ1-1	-	CASSNTDRPTEAFF	TGTGCCAGCAGTAATACGGACAGACCCACTGAAGCTTTCTTT
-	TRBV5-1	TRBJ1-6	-	CASSLVGGLNSPLHF	TGCGCCAGCAGCTTGGTAGGGGGATTGAATTCACCCCTCCACTTT
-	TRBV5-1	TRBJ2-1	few	CASSLGQGKGNEQFF	TGCGCCAGCAGCTTGGGTCAGGGCAAGGGCAATGAGCAGTTCTTC
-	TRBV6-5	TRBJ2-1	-	CASSYSGLAPQFF	TGTGCCAGCAGTTACTCGGGGCTAGCGCCACAGTTCTTC
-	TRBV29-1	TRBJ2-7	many	CSAWTRTYEQYF	TGCAGCGCCTGGACACGGACCTACGAGCAGTACTTC
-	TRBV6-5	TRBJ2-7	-	CASSRGRSTYEQYF	TGTGCCAGCAGCCGGGGCAGGTCGACCTACGAGCAGTACTTC
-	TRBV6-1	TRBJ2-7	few	CASQRRDAYEQYF	TGTGCCTCGCAAAGGAGGGACGCCTACGAGCAGTACTTC
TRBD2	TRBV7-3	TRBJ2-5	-	CASSLVASGGSDQETQYF	TGTGCCAGCAGCTTAGTGGCTAGCGGGGGGTCTGACCAAGAGACCCAGTACTTC
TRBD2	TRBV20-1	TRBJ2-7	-	CSAEGLAGKTYEQYF	TGCAGTGCGGAAGGACTAGCGGGGAAAACCTACGAGCAGTACTTC
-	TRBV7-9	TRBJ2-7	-	CASSPPVSSEGYEQYF	TGTGCCAGCAGCCCCCCAGTGTCGTCGGAGGGGTACGAGCAGTACTTC
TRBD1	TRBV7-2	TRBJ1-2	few	CASSLYQGQDYGYTF	TGTGCCAGCAGCTTATATCAGGGACAGGACTATGGCTACACCTTC
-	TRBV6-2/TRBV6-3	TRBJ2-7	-	CAGGLNPNRAGDEQYF	TGTGCCGGCGGTCTGAATCCCAACAGGGCCGGCGACGAGCAGTACTTC